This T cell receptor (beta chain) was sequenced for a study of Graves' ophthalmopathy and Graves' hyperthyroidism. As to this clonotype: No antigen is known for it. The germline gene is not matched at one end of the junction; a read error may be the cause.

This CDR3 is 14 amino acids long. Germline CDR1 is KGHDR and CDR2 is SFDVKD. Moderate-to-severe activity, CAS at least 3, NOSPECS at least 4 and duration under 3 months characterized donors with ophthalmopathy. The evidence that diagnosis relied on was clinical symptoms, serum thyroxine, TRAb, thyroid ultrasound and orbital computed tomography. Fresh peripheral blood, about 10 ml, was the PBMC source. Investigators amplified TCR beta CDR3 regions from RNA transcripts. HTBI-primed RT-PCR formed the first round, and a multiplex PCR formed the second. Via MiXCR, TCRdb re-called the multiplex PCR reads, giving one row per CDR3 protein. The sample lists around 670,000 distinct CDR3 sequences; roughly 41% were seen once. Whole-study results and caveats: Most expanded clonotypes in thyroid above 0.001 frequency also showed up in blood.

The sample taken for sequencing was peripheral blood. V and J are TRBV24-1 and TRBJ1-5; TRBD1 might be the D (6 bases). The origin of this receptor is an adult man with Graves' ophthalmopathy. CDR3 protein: CASSPVGGGQPQHF. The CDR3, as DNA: TGTGCCAGCAGTCCCGTCGGGGGCGGTCAGCCCCAGCATTTT.